This T cell receptor beta chain was found in a study of Graves' ophthalmopathy and Graves' hyperthyroidism. The overall study: Researchers obtained peripheral blood at initial diagnosis, before any treatment had begun.

Trimming stripped 10 bases from V and 3 bases from J, with 18 bases between. The CDR3 covers 14 residues. The germline V gene encodes CDR1 ENHRY and CDR2 SYGVKD. Beta-chain TCR CDR3 regions were amplified from RNA transcripts. HTBI-primed RT-PCR formed the first round, and a multiplex PCR formed the second. One entry per CDR3 protein results from TCRdb running MiXCR on the multiplex PCR reads. The data hold hundreds of thousands of distinct CDR3 sequences, with about a fifth observed a single time. A follow-up of 18 months without ophthalmopathy meant that hyperthyroidism was stable. The PBMCs originated from over 9 ml of fresh peripheral blood. Ten or more counts support this clonotype.

This clonotype was obtained from a woman under 30 with stable Graves' hyperthyroidism. Some clones in this sample may be carry-over from other donors' samples. Sample: peripheral blood. V is TRBV10-3 and J is TRBJ1-1; D possibly corresponds to TRBD1 (6 bases). The CDR3 loop is CAKPLRGADTEAFF. The DNA of the CDR3 is TGTGCCAAACCCCTGCGGGGGGCGGACACTGAAGCTTTCTTT.